These 3 T cell receptor beta chains were sequenced from one sample in a study of blood T cell repertoires in COVID-19. Using immunoSEQ multiplex PCR, the repertoire was profiled, and TCRdb retains in-frame clones only, with some absent. This sample has 200,000 to 300,000 clones; 70% to 90% occur once, and the top ten carry roughly 4.9%. The sample taken for sequencing was peripheral blood. These receptors came from a woman in her sixties with COVID-19, enrolled during active disease.

This clone was seen only once. The V gene is TRBV3-1 (or the pseudogene TRBV3-2), the J gene TRBJ2-1; 12 bases match TRBD2. There are 15 residues in the CDR3. The V gene end was trimmed by 1 base and the J gene end by 7 bases; junction bases not matched to a gene: 2. CDR1 is LGHDT and CDR2 is YNNKEL in the germline V gene (reference sequence). Here the CDR3 DNA reads TGTGCCAGCAGCCAAGGACTAGCGGGAGAGAATGAGCAGTTCTTC. Amino acids: CASSQGLAGENEQFF.

In its sample, this clone was seen a few times. The rearrangement joins TRBV12-3 or TRBV12-4 to TRBJ2-1, with TRBD2 matching 7 bases. This CDR3 is 11 amino acids long. The DNA for the CDR3 is TGTGTGGCGGGAGTCAGCAATGAGCAGTTCTTC. This gives the protein CVAGVSNEQFF.

The chain carries TRBV15 and TRBJ2-3; TRBD2 matches at 9 bases. Trimming removed 3 bases from V and 6 bases from J; junction bases left unmatched: 4. The CDR3 has 14 amino acids. Germline V CDR1 and CDR2: LNHNV, YYDKDF (reference sequence). The CDR3 DNA reads TGTGCCACCAGCAGGGGACTAGCCTATGATACGCAGTATTTT. Translated: CATSRGLAYDTQYF.